Each of the 28 T cell receptor beta chains below was sequenced from the same sample in a study of blood T cell repertoires in COVID-19. Only in-frame clones appear in the TCRdb table, and some are missing; sequencing was by immunoSEQ multiplex PCR. The table shows about 670,000 clones, with about 90% occurring only once. Source material: peripheral blood. These receptors were obtained from a woman aged 18-30 years with acute or convalescent COVID-19.

The gene calls are TRBV27 and TRBJ1-2; D remains ambiguous. Germline V gene sequence: CDR1 MNHEY, CDR2 SMNVEV (reference sequence). This CDR3 is 11 amino acids long. Trimming stripped 2 bases from V and 12 bases from J, with 10 bases between. The CDR3: CASSLNDGDTF. The CDR3 DNA follows: TGTGCCAGCAGTTTAAACGACGGAGACACCTTC.

The CDR3, as DNA: TGCAGCGTCTCCGGGACAGGGGGTGTTAGACAGGAAGCTTTCTTT. Its translation is CSVSGTGGVRQEAFF. V gene TRBV29-1 combines with J gene TRBJ1-1; 11 bases are shared with TRBD1. Trimming at V came to 6 bases and at J to 8 bases, leaving 14 bases not matched to a gene. The CDR3 contains 15 residues. Germline loops: CDR1 SQVTM, CDR2 ANQGSEA.

CDR3 coding DNA: TGTGCCAGCAGAGGACTAGCGGGGGTTTCCTACGAGCAGTACTTC. It translates to CASRGLAGVSYEQYF. This chain uses TRBV2 with TRBJ2-7, with 13 bases that match TRBD2. The CDR3 contains 15 residues. The junction had 3 bases not matched to a gene; V was cut back by 6 bases and J by 1 base. Germline loops: CDR1 SNHLY, CDR2 FYNNEI.

Of note for this clone: Different DNA sequences within this sample yield the same CDR3. The gene calls are TRBV3-1 (or the pseudogene TRBV3-2) and TRBJ2-3; 10 bases are a match to TRBD2. V lost 5 bases, J lost 6 bases, and 5 bases stayed unmatched. Germline V gene data show CDR1 as LGHDT and CDR2 as YNNKEL (reference sequence). This CDR3 has 14 residues. The CDR3 nucleotides read TGTGCCAGCAGCAAAAGCGGGGGGGCTGATACGCAGTATTTT. Protein product: CASSKSGGADTQYF.

The rearrangement uses TRBV6-5 and TRBJ1-2; 7 bases align to TRBD1. The CDR3 is 14 amino acids. The junction had 6 bases not matched to a gene; V was cut back by 6 bases and J by 2 bases. Per the germline V gene, CDR1 is MNHEY and CDR2 is SVGAGI. CDR3 region: CASRPGTVNYGYTF. CDR3 coding DNA: TGTGCCAGCAGACCCGGGACAGTCAACTATGGCTACACCTTC.

The chain carries TRBV25-1 and TRBJ1-2, with 8 nucleotides matching TRBD1. This CDR3 contains 13 residues. From germline, CDR1 is MGHDK and CDR2 SYGVNS. The J segment lost 8 bases and the V segment lost 5 bases, leaving 7 bases of the junction unmatched. The CDR3 nucleotides are TGTGCCAGCAGTTCCCAGACAGGGGCCGGCTACACCTTC. It translates to CASSSQTGAGYTF.

The rearrangement links TRBV19 to TRBJ2-1; D gene ambiguous. Germline V gene sequence: CDR1 LNHDA, CDR2 SQIVND (reference sequence). Trimming shortened V by 5 bases and J by 10 bases, and 18 bases separated the two germline ends. The CDR3 is 14 residues long. CDR3 nucleotides: TGTGCCAGTAGTTCCTTAAGTGAGGCAGACGAGCAGTTCTTC. Protein product: CASSSLSEADEQFF.

The CDR3 loop reads CASSPGQGAGSNQPQHF. The CDR3, as DNA: TGTGCCAGCTCACCCGGACAGGGGGCGGGTAGCAATCAGCCCCAGCATTTT. This chain links TRBV18 with TRBJ1-5; 11 bases are a match to TRBD1. The CDR3 consists of 17 residues. Losses at the gene ends were 3 bases for V and 0 bases for J; bases not matched to a gene: 4. CDR1 and CDR2 from the germline V gene are KGHSH and LQKENI. Looking up the rest from reference TRBV18 and TRBJ1-5 gives the full variable domain: NAGVMQNPRHLVRRRGQEARLRCSPMKGHSHVYWYRQLPEEGLKFMVYLQKENIIDESGMPKERFSAEFPKEGPSILRIQQVVRGDSAAYFCASSPGQGAGSNQPQHFGDGTRLSIL.

The rearrangement uses TRBV6-4 and TRBJ2-3, with TRBD2 matching 12 bases. Germline CDR1 MRHNA, CDR2 SNTAGT. Unmatched junction bases numbered 19, after V lost 8 bases and J lost 7 bases. The CDR3 consists of 18 residues. The DNA for the CDR3 is TGTGCCAGCCGAGGCCTAGCGGGGGGGCGGAGGGGGCGACATACGCAGTATTTT. Amino acids: CASRGLAGGRRGRHTQYF.

The chain recombines TRBV5-6 with TRBJ1-2; 7 bases match TRBD1. Unmatched junction bases numbered 3, after V lost 3 bases and J lost 4 bases. The CDR3 is made up of 13 amino acids. The germline V gene has CDR1 SGHDT and CDR2 YYEEEE. The CDR3 region has the DNA TGTGCCAGCAGCTCGGACAGGATCTATGGCTACACCTTC. As protein: CASSSDRIYGYTF.

In this sample, this clone turned up once. The chain uses TRBV6-5 and TRBJ2-7; 13 nucleotides agree with TRBD2. The V segment lost 5 bases and the J segment 2 bases; nucleotides outside the gene matches: 3. Germline V gene data show CDR1 as MNHEY and CDR2 as SVGAGI. The CDR3 consists of 15 residues. CDR3: CASSPGLAGAYEQYF. The CDR3 DNA is TGTGCCAGCAGTCCCGGACTAGCGGGGGCCTACGAGCAGTACTTC.

The genes are TRBV7-9 and TRBJ2-7, with 10 positions matching TRBD1. Germline V gives CDR1 SEHNR, CDR2 FQNEAQ (reference sequence). The CDR3 loop spans 14 amino acids. V gave up 7 bases and J gave up 5 bases; unmatched junction bases: 8. The CDR3 is CASTGGTGENEQYF. CDR3 nucleotide sequence: TGTGCCAGCACCGGAGGGACAGGGGAAAACGAGCAGTACTTC.

The table lists this clone with a few counts. The J gene is TRBJ1-1, the V gene TRBV6-5; the D gene is possibly TRBD1 (6 bases). Looked up from germline, CDR1 is MNHEY and CDR2 is SVGAGI. V lost 2 bases and J 0 bases, leaving 13 bases between the germline ends. The CDR3 runs 16 residues. CDR3 in DNA: TGTGCCAGCAGTTACAGGGACACCTTTTTGAACACTGAAGCTTTCTTT. Its translation is CASSYRDTFLNTEAFF.

The V gene is TRBV6-5, the J gene TRBJ1-3; TRBD1 is a possible D gene (6 bases). The CDR3 runs to 12 residues. From germline, CDR1 is MNHEY and CDR2 SVGAGI. Trimming left V 8 bases short and J 4 bases short, with 9 bases between. The CDR3 DNA sequence: TGTGCCAGCTCGACAGGCGGAAACACCATATATTTT. Amino acid sequence: CASSTGGNTIYF.

The chain employs TRBV10-3 and TRBJ2-3; no reliable D call. Trimming stripped 7 bases from V and 1 base from J, with 12 bases between. The CDR3 totals 14 residues. CDR1 ENHRY and CDR2 SYGVKD come from the germline V gene. CDR3 sequence reads: CAITARPGTDTQYF. For the CDR3, the DNA is TGTGCCATCACGGCGCGGCCGGGCACAGATACGCAGTATTTT.

The CDR3 loop reads CASSGIGTEAFF. CDR3 DNA sequence: TGTGCCTCCTCGGGGATAGGCACTGAAGCTTTCTTT. V usage is TRBV9 and J usage is TRBJ1-1; D is undetermined. This CDR3 has 12 amino acids. Germline CDR1 SGDLS, CDR2 YYNGEE. The V gene lost 10 bases and the J gene lost 4 bases, with 14 bases spanning the gap.

This chain uses TRBV6-6 with TRBJ1-1, with D possibly being TRBD1 (6 bases). V lost 7 bases and J 1 base, leaving 10 bases between the germline ends. There are 13 residues in the CDR3. Germline CDR1 and CDR2: MNHNY and SVGAGI (reference sequence). The CDR3 sequence is CASTDRKNTEAFF. The CDR3 nucleotides read TGTGCCAGCACCGACAGGAAGAACACTGAAGCTTTCTTT.

The chain recombines TRBV6-5 with TRBJ2-5; tentative D call: TRBD2 (6 bases). The germline gives CDR1 MNHEY, CDR2 SVGAGI. The CDR3 extends over 14 amino acids. V was cut by 10 bases and J by 5 bases, with 20 bases left in between. The CDR3 protein is CATTGGGLGETQYF. The CDR3 nucleotides read TGTGCCACAACCGGGGGAGGCCTGGGGGAGACCCAGTACTTC.

The chain employs TRBV30 and TRBJ2-7, with TRBD2 matching over 10 bases. The V segment lost 1 base and the J segment 5 bases; nucleotides outside the gene matches: 5. This CDR3 comprises 14 residues. Germline lookup yields CDR1 GTSNPN and CDR2 SVGIG (reference sequence). The CDR3 DNA reads as TGTGCCTGGAGTGAGAGCGGGGGGGGCGACGAGCAGTACTTC. This codes for CAWSESGGGDEQYF.

This rearrangement joins TRBV27 to TRBJ1-4; TRBD1 is a possible D gene (6 bases). The CDR3 sequence is 16 residues long. Trimming took off 0 bases at V and 4 bases at J, with 12 bases between the two ends. Germline V gene lookup returns CDR1 MNHEY and CDR2 SMNVEV (reference sequence). The CDR3 reads CASSLSAGQYNEKLFF. For the CDR3, the DNA is TGTGCCAGCAGTTTATCGGCCGGACAGTATAATGAAAAACTGTTTTTT.

This clone was seen a single time. Distinct nucleotide sequences in the sample also encode this CDR3. This chain connects TRBV24-1 to TRBJ1-2; 8 bases line up with TRBD1. Germline loops: CDR1 KGHDR, CDR2 SFDVKD. V lost 4 bases to trimming and J lost 4 bases; unmatched junction nucleotides: 4. There are 14 residues in the CDR3. The CDR3 sequence is CATSDPGQGYGYTF. For the CDR3, the DNA is TGTGCCACCAGTGACCCCGGACAGGGCTATGGCTACACCTTC.

The rearrangement uses TRBV7-9 and TRBJ1-2; D might be TRBD1 (5 bases). The germline CDR1 and CDR2 sequences are SEHNR and FQNEAQ (reference sequence). The germline V and J ends were trimmed by 7 bases and 4 bases, with 10 bases remaining between them. The CDR3 spans 12 residues. CDR3 loop: CASNTGSYGYTF. CDR3 coding DNA: TGTGCCAGCAATACAGGAAGCTATGGCTACACCTTC.

The chain is built from TRBV6-5 and TRBJ2-1; 10 bases map to TRBD2. The V gene end was trimmed by 8 bases and the J gene end by 4 bases; junction bases not matched to a gene: 8. Germline-derived CDR1 and CDR2 are MNHEY and SVGAGI. The CDR3 length is 15 residues. The CDR3 region has the DNA TGTGCCAGCCGAGGAGCGGGGGGGCGGTACAATGAGCAGTTCTTC. Residues: CASRGAGGRYNEQFF.

The rearrangement uses TRBV27 and TRBJ1-6; 8 nucleotides agree with TRBD1. The CDR3 contains 17 residues. V gave up 3 bases and J gave up 7 bases; unmatched junction bases: 11. CDR1 is MNHEY, CDR2 SMNVEV, per germline (reference sequence). The CDR3 sequence: CASSFRQGHNPNSPLHF. In DNA, the CDR3 is TGTGCCAGCAGTTTCCGACAGGGGCACAACCCCAATTCACCCCTCCACTTT.

This chain connects TRBV21-1 to TRBJ1-1. TRBV21-1 is a documented pseudogene. The CDR3 runs 19 residues. Here the CDR3 reads CASSRGWRQRPLMGTEAFF. In DNA, the CDR3 is TGTGCCAGCAGCCGAGGGTGGAGGCAGAGGCCCTTAATGGGCACTGAAGCTTTCTTT.

The chain couples TRBV5-4 to TRBJ1-2, with 7 nucleotides matching TRBD1. This CDR3 comprises 13 residues. V trimming: 4 bases; J trimming: 7 bases; junction bases outside the gene matches: 7. The germline V gene encodes CDR1 SGHNT and CDR2 YYREEE (reference sequence). The CDR3 here is CASSGGGASGYTF. DNA for the CDR3: TGTGCCAGCAGCGGAGGGGGCGCATCTGGCTACACCTTC.

The chain is built from TRBV7-9 and TRBJ2-5; 8 bases align to TRBD1. The germline CDR1 and CDR2 sequences are SEHNR and FQNEAQ (reference sequence). CDR3 size: 12 residues. The J segment lost 9 bases and the V segment lost 4 bases, leaving 4 bases of the junction unmatched. In nucleotides, the CDR3 is TGTGCCAGCAGCTCGCTCAGGGGGCCCCAGTACTTC. Protein: CASSSLRGPQYF.

This rearrangement joins TRBV24-1 to TRBJ2-3, with 7 nucleotides matching TRBD2. Germline loops: CDR1 KGHDR, CDR2 SFDVKD. This CDR3 contains 14 residues. V dropped 5 bases and J dropped 8; count of bases not matched to a gene: 9. In DNA form, the CDR3 reads TGTGCCACCAGTGGGGAGGGCCCCCAGGGTACGCAGTATTTT. Protein sequence: CATSGEGPQGTQYF.